Here is one TCR beta chain with its context. Its antigen is currently not known. Base qualities are not at hand, and no much larger clone is one base apart. The data originate from a study of blood T cell repertoires in COVID-19 (dated by TCRdb to about 2020). Looking at the study overall: Samples covering the acute and convalescent phases of COVID-19 were provided by collaborators in the United States, Italy and Spain. Nearly every sample came with metadata listing a de-identified subject ID, COVID-19 status, age in years and sex. Subjects who had been exposed to COVID-19, were actively infected with it, or had recovered from it provided the deeply sampled blood TCRbeta repertoires that made up the dataset. The repertoires were released in a freely available public database meant as a resource for research on the immune response to SARS-CoV-2. The material from the prospective study consisted of cDNA or gDNA derived from T cells, B-cell-depleted T cells, or PBMCs. The samples were drawn from the first 160 participants of the ongoing ImmuneRACE study and from 1,254 subjects provided by 6 global collaborators. HLA class I and class II types, where available, came from metadata supplied by the sample provider rather than from assay-based typing. Results and caveats for the whole study, not just this receptor: The amount of clinical and demographic metadata varied by source and participant and was provided uncurated.

Each collaborating institution followed its own protocols to collect whole blood in K2EDTA tubes. For TCRbeta analysis, collaborators shipped samples in one of three forms: frozen whole blood, isolated PBMCs, or DNA extracted from either of those sample types. The immunoSEQ Assay, a bias-controlled multiplex PCR, was used to amplify TCRbeta CDR3 regions from genomic DNA. Turning to the authors' computational methods: Nucleated cell counts per sample were estimated from amplification of reference gene primers within the assay. To quantify the absolute abundance of each unique TCRbeta CDR3 rearrangement, sequence reads were collapsed and filtered. For each sample, productive Simpson clonality was calculated as the square root of Simpson's diversity index across productive rearrangements. In TCRdb, the immuneACCESS table is reduced to in-frame sequences with V and J assigned. These tables do not hold every clone; where another copy was compared, an unresolved V gene accounts for under half, and the others remain unexplained. The V and J calls and clone size were taken over from that table, and D and trimming were inferred from the DNA. The table for this sample lists 150,000 to 200,000 clones; 60% to 80% of them were counted only once. In total, the top ten clones hold roughly 28% of the sample.

V loses 5 bases at its end and J loses 5 bases; junction bases beyond the gene matches: 9. The CDR3, from cysteine to phenylalanine, totals 15 residues. The only DNA kept is the CDR3, 45 bases in frame from the first base. The germline V gene (reference sequence) specifies MNHNY as CDR1 and SVGAGI as CDR2. The chain is encoded by TRBV6-6 joined to TRBJ2-7; 10 central bases correspond to TRBD1. This sequence originates from a woman in her 70s with acute or convalescent COVID-19. Sequencing used peripheral blood. The CDR3 protein sequence reads: CASSIMTGGGHEQYF. The nucleotide sequence is given as TGTGCCAGCAGTATTATGACAGGGGGCGGACACGAGCAGTACTTC.